Each of the 22 T cell receptor beta chains below was sequenced from the same sample in a study of T cells after yellow fever vaccination. TCRdb redid the calling of the 5' RACE reads with MiXCR, one entry per CDR3 protein. This sample has about 550,000 distinct CDR3 sequences, with about 19% found just once. This material consisted of PBMCs, taken 15 days after the yellow fever booster vaccination. These receptors came from a man younger than 40 who received the YFV17D yellow fever vaccine.

The chain uses TRBV5-1 and TRBJ2-5, with 7 bases matching TRBD1. The CDR3 extends over 14 amino acids. J lost 1 base, V lost 4 bases, and 4 bases had no gene match. Germline CDR1 reads SGHRS; CDR2 reads YFSETQ. The CDR3: CASSVGTAQETQYF. CDR3 coding DNA: TGCGCCAGCAGCGTAGGGACAGCCCAAGAGACCCAGTACTTC.

This clonotype came up a few times. The rearrangement uses TRBV7-2 and TRBJ2-3; D is possibly TRBD1 (5 bases). Deletions cut 1 base from V and 6 bases from J, with 8 bases between. CDR1 is SGHTA and CDR2 is FQGNSA in the germline V gene. There are 13 residues in the CDR3. CDR3 sequence (DNA): TGTGCCAGCAGCTTAGAGGGGCGCGATACGCAGTATTTT. Its translation: CASSLEGRDTQYF.

The genes are TRBV4-2 and TRBJ2-5; 7 positions agree with TRBD1. CDR3 length equals 21 residues. V lost 4 bases to trimming and J lost 4 bases; unmatched junction nucleotides: 27. The germline V gene encodes CDR1 LGHNA and CDR2 YNFKEQ. DNA for the CDR3: TGTGCCAGCAGCCCGGCAGGTCGGCGAGGGACAGCGTTCGCTCTTCGAGAGACCCAGTACTTC. Translated, it gives CASSPAGRRGTAFALRETQYF.

There are a few counts of this clonotype. The V and J genes are TRBV6-1 and TRBJ1-1; 7 bases fit TRBD1. The CDR3 runs 13 residues. Losses at the gene ends were 7 bases for V and 1 base for J; bases not matched to a gene: 3. Germline CDR1 and CDR2: MNHNS and SASEGT. Written as DNA, the CDR3 is TGTGCCAGCAAGGGGGCGGCGAACACTGAAGCTTTCTTT. Translation gives CASKGAANTEAFF.

The gene calls are TRBV12-3 or TRBV12-4 and TRBJ2-7; 8 nucleotides align to TRBD1. The CDR3 has 15 amino acids. Unmatched junction bases numbered 8, after V lost 5 bases and J lost 2 bases. The CDR3 reads CASSPPWTGTYEQYF. The CDR3, as DNA: TGTGCCAGCAGTCCCCCGTGGACAGGGACCTACGAGCAGTACTTC.

The chain couples TRBV6-2 or TRBV6-3 to TRBJ2-1; D call uncertain. This CDR3 is built from 13 residues. In germline, CDR1 is MNHEY, CDR2 SVGEGT. Trimming removed 0 bases at V and 4 bases at J, with 4 bases between. CDR3 sequence: CASSYSRYNEQFF. CDR3 in DNA: TGTGCCAGCAGTTACTCCAGATACAATGAGCAGTTCTTC.

This clonotype showed up just a few times. The chain combines TRBV7-6 with TRBJ2-7, with D possibly matching TRBD1 (6 bases). CDR3 length: 14 residues. Germline V gene data show CDR1 as SGHVS and CDR2 as FNYEAQ. The V gene lost 4 bases and the J gene lost 3 bases, with 13 bases spanning the gap. In nucleotides, the CDR3 is TGTGCCAGCAGCTCGACAGGCTTAGTCTACGAGCAGTACTTC. Its protein product is CASSSTGLVYEQYF.

This chain uses TRBV14 with TRBJ2-1; 10 bases align to TRBD1. Losses at the gene ends were 1 base for V and 8 bases for J; bases not matched to a gene: 8. The V gene's germline CDR1 is SGHDN and CDR2 FVKESK. The CDR3 sequence is 16 residues long. The CDR3 spells CASSQGGTGVRDEQFF. CDR3 DNA: TGTGCCAGCAGCCAAGGCGGGACAGGGGTTCGGGATGAGCAGTTCTTC.

The sample holds a few counts of this clonotype. The chain has TRBV5-1 and TRBJ1-5; unclear D gene. In germline, CDR1 is SGHRS, CDR2 YFSETQ. The CDR3 sequence is 16 residues long. The V end was cut by 2 bases, the J end by 0 bases, with 12 bases between. For the CDR3, the DNA is TGCGCCAGCAGCTTAGGTGTCAGTAATAGCAATCAGCCCCAGCATTTT. It specifies CASSLGVSNSNQPQHF. The full variable domain, in which reference TRBV5-1 and TRBJ1-5 provide the parts outside the CDR3, is KAGVTQTPRYLIKTRGQQVTLSCSPISGHRSVSWYQQTPGQGLQFLFEYFSETQRNKGNFPGRFSGRQFSNSRSEMNVSTLELGDSALYLCASSLGVSNSNQPQHFGDGTRLSIL.

This sequence joins TRBV7-9 and TRBJ1-2; D ambiguous. This CDR3 comprises 14 residues. V was shortened by 7 bases and J by 1 base, with 13 bases between the two germline ends. From germline, CDR1 is SEHNR and CDR2 FQNEAQ (reference sequence). The DNA of the CDR3 is TGTGCCAGCACCCACCCGGCCCTTAACTATGGCTACACCTTC. Its protein product is CASTHPALNYGYTF.

The chain combines TRBV28 with TRBJ2-7; perhaps TRBD1 as D (6 bases). V was trimmed by 6 bases and J by 6 bases, leaving 12 bases between them. Germline CDR1 MDHEN, CDR2 SYDVKM. The CDR3 length is 12 residues. The CDR3 here is CASRLTGSEQYF. The CDR3 DNA sequence: TGTGCCAGCAGACTAACAGGGTCCGAGCAGTACTTC.

J is TRBJ1-2 and V is TRBV29-1; 9 nucleotides agree with TRBD1. This CDR3 has 12 residues. Germline CDR1 SQVTM, CDR2 ANQGSEA. The J segment lost 8 bases and the V segment lost 7 bases, leaving 8 bases of the junction unmatched. For the CDR3, the DNA is TGCAGCGAATCCGGGACAGGGCGAGGCTACACCTTC. This encodes CSESGTGRGYTF.

The chain joins TRBV6-1 to TRBJ2-3; D might be TRBD2 (5 bases). The CDR3 covers 15 residues. Germline V gene lookup returns CDR1 MNHNS and CDR2 SASEGT. Deletions cut 6 bases from V and 1 base from J, with 14 bases between. The CDR3 coding sequence is TGTGCCAGCAGCTTGAGCGGAGCCGGCACAGATACGCAGTATTTT. This translates into CASSLSGAGTDTQYF.

This clonotype was seen a handful of times. The chain employs TRBV20-1 and TRBJ2-6; no firm D call. Germline CDR1 and CDR2: DFQATT and SNEGSKA (reference sequence). This CDR3 is 14 amino acids long. Trimming shortened V by 6 bases and J by 2 bases, and 11 bases separated the two germline ends. The CDR3 DNA sequence: TGCAGTGCAGAGTCTCAGACTGGGGCCAACGTCCTGACTTTC. It specifies CSAESQTGANVLTF.

The rearrangement uses TRBV27 and TRBJ2-5; TRBD1 or TRBD2 may be the D gene (5 bases each). Between the trimmed V and J ends, which lost 5 bases and 7 bases, there was a span of 20 bases. The germline V gene has CDR1 MNHEY and CDR2 SMNVEV (reference sequence). The CDR3 has 15 amino acids. CDR3 coding DNA: TGTGCCAGCAGTGGGGGATGGGGGACCGGACGGACCCAGTACTTC. Its translation: CASSGGWGTGRTQYF.

The J gene is TRBJ2-1, the V gene TRBV12-3 or TRBV12-4, with 7 bases that match TRBD2. The J segment lost 7 bases and the V segment lost 5 bases, leaving 14 bases of the junction unmatched. The CDR3 length is 16 residues. The CDR3 sequence: CASSTLGRGVDNEQFF. In nucleotides, the CDR3 is TGTGCCAGCAGTACTCTGGGGAGGGGAGTCGATAATGAGCAGTTCTTC.

The rearrangement uses TRBV7-9 and TRBJ1-3; 9 bases map to TRBD1. Per the germline V gene, CDR1 is SEHNR and CDR2 is FQNEAQ (reference sequence). The CDR3 has 16 amino acids. Trimming took 1 base from V and 0 from J; bases not matched to a gene: 1. CDR3 DNA sequence: TGTGCCAGCAGCTTAGGGGACAGGGACTCTGGAAACACCATATATTTT. Its protein is CASSLGDRDSGNTIYF. The whole variable domain, filled in from reference TRBV7-9 and TRBJ1-3, reads DTGVSQNPRHKITKRGQNVTFRCDPISEHNRLYWYRQTLGQGPEFLTYFQNEAQLEKSRLLSDRFSAERPKGSFSTLEIQRTEQGDSAMYLCASSLGDRDSGNTIYFGEGSWLTVV.

This clonotype turned up a few times. This chain connects TRBV29-1 to TRBJ2-2; D is perhaps TRBD1 (6 bases). Germline V lookup: CDR1 SQVTM, CDR2 ANQGSEA. This CDR3 comprises 14 residues. V lost 4 bases and J 4 bases, leaving 13 bases between the germline ends. Written as DNA, the CDR3 is TGCAGCGTTGGGGTGCAGGGGTCCACCGGGGAGCTGTTTTTT. It encodes CSVGVQGSTGELFF.

The rearrangement joins TRBV20-1 to TRBJ1-5; no reliable D call. Germline CDR1 is DFQATT and CDR2 is SNEGSKA (reference sequence). This CDR3 region has 13 residues. Trimming took 5 bases from V and 1 from J, leaving 9 bases between them. This chain's CDR3 is CSASDGSNQPQHF. Here the CDR3 DNA reads TGCAGTGCTTCCGACGGCAGCAATCAGCCCCAGCATTTT.

The chain carries TRBV11-2 and TRBJ2-1; 10 bases line up with TRBD2. V shed 6 bases, J shed 0 bases, and the junction held 20 bases outside the gene matches. The CDR3 runs to 21 residues. Germline values: CDR1 SGHAT, CDR2 FQNNGV. CDR3 nucleotide sequence: TGTGCCAGCAGGGCCAGTGACGGGCAATATAGCGGGAGGCACTCCTACAATGAGCAGTTCTTC. This sequence encodes CASRASDGQYSGRHSYNEQFF.

V is TRBV12-3 or TRBV12-4 and J is TRBJ2-1; 7 bases are a match to TRBD2. The CDR3 totals 14 residues. V lost 7 bases, J lost 8 bases, and 11 bases stayed unmatched. CDR3 protein: CASNLIGGGDEQFF. The CDR3 coding sequence is TGTGCCAGCAATCTCATTGGGGGAGGGGATGAGCAGTTCTTC.

This sequence joins TRBV23-1 and TRBJ2-3; D ambiguous. TRBV23-1 is classed as an ORF, of uncertain function. CDR3 size: 12 residues. Trimming took 11 bases from V and 4 from J, leaving 13 bases between them. For the CDR3, the DNA is TGCGCCCCCGCGGTGGGTGCAGATACGCAGTATTTT. It encodes CAPAVGADTQYF.